The clone carrying this TCR beta chain was detected many times. TCRdb recomputed calls from the reads with MiXCR, one row per CDR3 protein. The table lists about 360,000 distinct CDR3 sequences, 15% to 20% of them singletons, with approximately 8% in the top ten. This entry belongs to a study of T cell repertoires in cytomegalovirus infection. Study information: Public TCR beta signatures indicated both CMV infection and matching HLA type.

Germline-derived CDR1 and CDR2 are SGHTA and FQGNSA. The CDR3 is 15 residues long. V lost 1 base and J 2 bases, leaving 12 bases between the germline ends. The chain recombines TRBV7-2 with TRBJ2-7; no clear D gene. The origin of this receptor is a human donor in good health (CMV status not recorded). Some clones in this sample may be carry-over from other donors' samples. The sample taken for sequencing was PBMCs. The CDR3 nucleotides read TGTGCCAGCAGCTTAGTATTCGATACCGCCTACGAGCAGTACTTC. It translates to CASSLVFDTAYEQYF. The variable domain in full, with the rest retrieved from reference TRBV7-2 and TRBJ2-7, is GAGVSQSPSNKVTEKGKDVELRCDPISGHTALYWYRQSLGQGLEFLIYFQGNSAPDKSGLPSDRFSAERTGGSVSTLTIQRTQQEDSAVYLCASSLVFDTAYEQYFGPGTRLTVT.